This entry describes one T cell receptor beta chain. Germline values: CDR1 LGHNA, CDR2 YNFKEQ. Losses at the gene ends were 1 base for V and 8 bases for J; bases not matched to a gene: 7. This CDR3 has 15 residues. The method was immunoSEQ multiplex PCR; TCRdb's version includes in-frame clones alone and lacks a portion of them. This sample carries under 350,000 clones, about 86% of them seen once, and the ten largest clones take about 4.2%. Everyone who took part was roughly 18 to 89 years old, and they came from over 20 US areas. The data derive from a study of blood T cell repertoires in COVID-19. This clonotype originated in a woman between 40 and 55 years old with acute COVID-19. The sample comprised PBMCs or T cells enriched from blood (not recorded which). The chain uses TRBV4-2 and TRBJ2-1; TRBD2 agrees at 8 bases. CDR3 in DNA: TGTGCCAGCAGCCAAGGTCCGGGAGGGCCGGATGAGCAGTTCTTC. This gives the protein CASSQGPGGPDEQFF.